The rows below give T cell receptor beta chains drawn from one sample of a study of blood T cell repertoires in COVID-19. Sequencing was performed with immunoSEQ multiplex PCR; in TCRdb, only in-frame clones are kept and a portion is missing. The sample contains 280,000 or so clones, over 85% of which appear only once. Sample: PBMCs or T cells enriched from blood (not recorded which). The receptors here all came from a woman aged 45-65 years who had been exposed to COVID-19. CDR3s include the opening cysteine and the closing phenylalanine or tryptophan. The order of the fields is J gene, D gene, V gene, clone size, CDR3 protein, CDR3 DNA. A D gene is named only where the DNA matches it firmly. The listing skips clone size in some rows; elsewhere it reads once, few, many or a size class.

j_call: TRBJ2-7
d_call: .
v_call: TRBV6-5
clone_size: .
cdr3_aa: CASSSKQGQGVYEQYF
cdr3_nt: TGTGCCAGCAGTTCAAAGCAGGGACAAGGGGTCTACGAGCAGTACTTC

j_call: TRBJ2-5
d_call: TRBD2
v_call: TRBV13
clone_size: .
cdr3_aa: CASSYSGVGGETQYF
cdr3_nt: TGTGCCAGCAGTTACAGCGGGGTGGGAGGAGAGACCCAGTACTTC

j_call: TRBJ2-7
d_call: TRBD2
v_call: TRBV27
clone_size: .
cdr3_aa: CASSLAGDGYEQYF
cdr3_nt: TGTGCCAGTTCTCTAGCGGGGGATGGCTACGAGCAGTACTTC

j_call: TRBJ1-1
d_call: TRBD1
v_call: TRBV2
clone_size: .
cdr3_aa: CASSTVGTEGQAFF
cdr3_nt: TGTGCCAGCAGTACCGTCGGGACAGAGGGACAAGCTTTCTTT

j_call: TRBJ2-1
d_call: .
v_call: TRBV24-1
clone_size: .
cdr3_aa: CATSEPGVGEQFF
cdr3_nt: TGTGCCACCAGTGAACCAGGGGTCGGGGAGCAGTTCTTC

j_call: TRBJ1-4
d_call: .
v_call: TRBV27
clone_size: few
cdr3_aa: CASSFAGATNEKLFF
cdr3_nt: TGTGCCAGCAGTTTCGCTGGAGCAACTAATGAAAAACTGTTTTTT

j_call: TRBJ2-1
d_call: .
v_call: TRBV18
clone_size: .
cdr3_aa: CASSPTLSVAAGSNEQFF
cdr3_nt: TGTGCCAGCTCACCAACCCTAAGTGTAGCGGCGGGAAGCAATGAGCAGTTCTTC

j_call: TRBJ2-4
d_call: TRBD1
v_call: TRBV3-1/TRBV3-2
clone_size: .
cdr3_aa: CASSLQQGTVGIQYF
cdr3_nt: TGTGCCAGCAGCCTCCAACAGGGGACAGTCGGCATTCAGTACTTC

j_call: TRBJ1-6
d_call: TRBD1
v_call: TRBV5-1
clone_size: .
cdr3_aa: CASRVTGSSYNSPLHF
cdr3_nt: TGCGCCAGCAGGGTGACAGGGAGCTCCTATAATTCACCCCTCCACTTT

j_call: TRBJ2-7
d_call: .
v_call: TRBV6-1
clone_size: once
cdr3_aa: CASSESTKGHREYF
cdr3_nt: TGTGCCAGCAGTGAATCAACGAAGGGACACCGGGAGTACTTC

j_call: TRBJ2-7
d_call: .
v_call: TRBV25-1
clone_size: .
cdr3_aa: CASSTSAGHEQYF
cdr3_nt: TGTGCCAGCAGTACCAGCGCAGGGCACGAGCAGTACTTC

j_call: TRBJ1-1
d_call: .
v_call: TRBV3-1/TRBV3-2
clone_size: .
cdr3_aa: CASSQDRGLNTEAFF
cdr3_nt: TGTGCCAGCAGCCAAGATCGAGGCTTAAACACTGAAGCTTTCTTT

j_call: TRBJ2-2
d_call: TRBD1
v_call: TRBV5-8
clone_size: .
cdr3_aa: CASTGQGFYHGELFF
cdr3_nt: TGTGCCAGCACAGGACAGGGGTTTTACCACGGGGAGCTGTTTTTT

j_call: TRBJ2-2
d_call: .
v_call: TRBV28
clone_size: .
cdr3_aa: CASTKNRDNTGELFF
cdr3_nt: TGTGCCAGCACCAAAAACAGGGATAACACCGGGGAGCTGTTTTTT

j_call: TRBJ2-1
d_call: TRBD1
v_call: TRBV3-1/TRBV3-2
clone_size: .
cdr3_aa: CASSHQSGTGNNEQFF
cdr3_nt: TGTGCCAGCAGCCACCAATCAGGGACAGGCAACAATGAGCAGTTCTTC

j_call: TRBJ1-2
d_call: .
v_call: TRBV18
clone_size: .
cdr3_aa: CASSPGGNYGYTF
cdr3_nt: TGTGCCAGCTCACCAGGGGGCAACTATGGCTACACCTTC